This T cell receptor beta chain was retrieved from a study of CD8+ T cells in alopecia areata. Study summary: Female C3H/HeJ recipients aged about 7-11 weeks got skin from C3H/HeJ graft donors aged roughly 6-12 months that had spontaneous alopecia.

Isolated RNA was reverse transcribed into cDNA used as the sequencing template. TCRdb keeps only in-frame clones here, not all; method: immunoSEQ multiplex PCR. There are 250,000 or so clones in the sample, none observed a single time. Germline V CDR1 and CDR2: NSHNY, SYGAGN. The CDR3 has 13 amino acids. Note on this clone: Gene names are the mouse ones. From the germline J gene comes the end of the CDR3, since the read stops 4 residues before it.

Combined cutaneous lymph node cells underwent sorting by CD4, CD8alpha, NKG2D, NKG2ACE and additional markers. The genes are TRBV13-1 and TRBJ2-7; TRBD1 aligns across 7 bases. Source material: CD4+ T cells sorted from a lymph node. The clonotype was recovered from a C3H/HeJ mouse with alopecia areata. The MHC haplotype recorded for the strain is H2-k. The CDR3 DNA, read in part, is TGTGCCAGCAGTGGTCGGGACAGATAT. Protein sequence: CASSGRDRY. The entire CDR3 is CASSGRDRYEQYF.